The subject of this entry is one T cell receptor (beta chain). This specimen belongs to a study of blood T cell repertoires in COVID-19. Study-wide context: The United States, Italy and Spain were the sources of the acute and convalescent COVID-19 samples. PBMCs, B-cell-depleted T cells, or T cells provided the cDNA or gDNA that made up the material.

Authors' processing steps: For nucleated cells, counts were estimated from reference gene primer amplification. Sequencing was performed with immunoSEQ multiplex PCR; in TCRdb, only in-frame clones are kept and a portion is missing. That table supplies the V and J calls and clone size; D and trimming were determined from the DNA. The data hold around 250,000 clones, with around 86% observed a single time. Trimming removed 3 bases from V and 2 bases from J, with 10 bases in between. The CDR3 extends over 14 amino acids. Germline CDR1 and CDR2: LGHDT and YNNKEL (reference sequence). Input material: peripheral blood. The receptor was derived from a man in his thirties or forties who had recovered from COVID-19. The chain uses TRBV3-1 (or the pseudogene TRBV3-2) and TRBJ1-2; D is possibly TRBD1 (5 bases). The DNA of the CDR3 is TGTGCCAGCAGCCACAGGGATCTCAACTATGGCTACACCTTC. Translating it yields CASSHRDLNYGYTF.